The 29 T cell receptor beta chains in this list originate from one sample, sequenced in a study of T cells in Graves' hyperthyroidism and ophthalmopathy. TCR beta CDR3 sequences were amplified from RNA transcripts. During a first-round RT-PCR of the TCR CDR3, the HTBI primer set was used. TCRdb reanalysed the multiplex PCR reads using MiXCR and keeps one entry per CDR3 protein. The sample holds more than 550,000 distinct CDR3 sequences, around a sixth seen once. The sequenced sample was blood. Receptor source: a man between 50 and 59 years old with Graves' hyperthyroidism.

The chain recombines TRBV20-1 with TRBJ2-3; no firm D call. This CDR3 has 20 residues. The V end was cut by 3 bases, the J end by 0 bases, with 28 bases between. Per the germline V gene, CDR1 is DFQATT and CDR2 is SNEGSKA (reference sequence). CDR3 sequence: CSASPWAGTYNFFSTDTQYF. The CDR3 coding sequence is TGCAGTGCTAGCCCCTGGGCCGGAACGTACAACTTTTTTAGCACAGATACGCAGTATTTT.

Ten or more counts support this clonotype. This chain joins TRBV20-1 and TRBJ2-1, with 9 bases fitting TRBD2. Looked up from germline, CDR1 is DFQATT and CDR2 is SNEGSKA (reference sequence). Germline trimming cut 1 base from V and 7 bases from J; bases unmatched to any gene: 14. This CDR3 has 17 amino acids. CDR3 sequence (DNA): TGCAGTGCTAGAGGAGGGCGGGAGGGCAGAGGGGGAAATGAGCAGTTCTTC. This encodes CSARGGREGRGGNEQFF.

A note on this clonotype: Just one base apart from a much larger clone, this may be a read error. The J gene is TRBJ2-1, the V gene TRBV11-3; 7 nucleotides agree with TRBD2. The CDR3 consists of 14 residues. Germline V gives CDR1 SGHNT, CDR2 YENEEA. The DNA of the CDR3 is TGTGCCAGCAGCTCGCGGCTAGCGGACAATGGGCAGTTCTTC. It is translated as CASSSRLADNGQFF. Combining the CDR3 with reference TRBV11-3 and TRBJ2-1 gives the whole variable domain EAGVVQSPRYKIIEKKQPVAFWCNPISGHNTLYWYLQNLGQGPELLIRYENEEAVDDSQLPKDRFSAERLKGVDSTLKIQPAELGDSAVYLCASSSRLADNGQFFGPGTRLTVL.

Comment on this clonotype: This may come from a read error, since a much larger clone is one base off. The chain carries TRBV11-2 and TRBJ2-1; 11 bases are shared with TRBD1. CDR3 length equals 18 residues. CDR1 SGHAT and CDR2 FQNNGV come from the germline V gene. The CDR3 DNA is TGTGCCAGCAGCACTCAAGGGTCGGACAGGGGGCGATACAAGGAGCAGTTCTTC. Translation gives CASSTQGSDRGRYKEQFF.

V is TRBV28 and J is TRBJ2-4; 9 nucleotides align to TRBD2. With 7 bases clipped from V and 1 base from J, the junction kept 5 bases outside the gene matches. Germline loops: CDR1 MDHEN, CDR2 SYDVKM. There are 15 residues in the CDR3. CDR3 amino acids: CASNSGSIAKNIQYF. CDR3 coding DNA: TGTGCCAGCAATAGCGGGAGTATCGCCAAAAACATTCAGTACTTC.

This clonotype was counted only a few times. The chain employs TRBV19 and TRBJ1-1, with unresolved D. The CDR3 loop spans 14 amino acids. Deletions cut 3 bases from V and 2 bases from J, with 10 bases between. The germline gives CDR1 LNHDA, CDR2 SQIVND (reference sequence). The CDR3 is CASSMSSSNTEAFF. As DNA, the CDR3 is TGTGCCAGTAGTATGTCCAGCTCTAACACTGAAGCTTTCTTT.

On this clonotype itself: Likely a read error: the CDR3 ends without its conserved phenylalanine or tryptophan. V is TRBV7-2 and J is TRBJ2-3, with D possibly matching TRBD1 (5 bases). CDR3 size: 14 residues. Germline V gene lookup returns CDR1 SGHTA and CDR2 FQGNSA. V dropped 4 bases and J dropped 2 bases, with 10 bases sitting between them. The CDR3 DNA sequence: TGTGCCAGCAGCTCGACCAGGGACACAGATACGCAGTATTAT. Amino acid sequence: CASSSTRDTDTQYY.

The V and J genes are TRBV10-2 and TRBJ1-1; D gene unclear. The CDR3 contains 15 residues. Germline loops: CDR1 WSHSY, CDR2 SAAADI. Trimming removed 5 bases from V and 8 bases from J, with 21 bases in between. Written as DNA, the CDR3 is TGCGCCAGCAGTTGGGGAACGGGCATGGCTGCCGAAGCTTTCTTT. Residues: CASSWGTGMAAEAFF.

This clonotype was seen a few times. This chain joins TRBV13 and TRBJ1-1; 11 bases match TRBD1. Looked up from germline, CDR1 is PRHDT and CDR2 is FYEKMQ (reference sequence). The V gene end was trimmed by 5 bases and the J gene end by 5 bases; junction bases not matched to a gene: 7. The CDR3 is 15 amino acids. This CDR3 reads CASSQEGQGDTEAFF. The DNA for the CDR3 is TGTGCCAGCAGCCAAGAGGGACAGGGGGATACTGAAGCTTTCTTT.

This clonotype was picked up many times. The rearrangement uses TRBV27 and TRBJ2-7; the D is unclear. V gave up 0 bases and J gave up 0 bases, with 3 bases separating them. Germline loops: CDR1 MNHEY, CDR2 SMNVEV (reference sequence). The CDR3 is 13 amino acids. For the CDR3, the DNA is TGTGCCAGCAGTTTATCCCACTCCTACGAGCAGTACTTC. Translated: CASSLSHSYEQYF.

This clonotype came up many times. The V and J genes are TRBV14 and TRBJ2-5; D is undetermined. The ends were cut back, 1 base at V and 1 base at J, with 7 bases in the middle. The CDR3 contains 14 residues. Germline CDR1 SGHDN, CDR2 FVKESK. CDR3 residues: CASSQGFLQETQYF. The DNA of the CDR3 is TGTGCCAGCAGCCAAGGTTTCCTCCAAGAGACCCAGTACTTC.

This clonotype appeared many times. The chain combines TRBV12-3 or TRBV12-4 with TRBJ2-5; 7 nucleotides align to TRBD2. The CDR3 loop spans 14 amino acids. With 6 bases clipped from V and 2 bases from J, the junction kept 6 bases outside the gene matches. CDR3 protein: CASRASGRQETQYF. For the CDR3, the DNA is TGTGCCAGCAGAGCTAGCGGTAGGCAAGAGACCCAGTACTTC.

The chain combines TRBV2 with TRBJ1-5; weak D call: TRBD1 (5 bases). Trimming shortened V by 5 bases and J by 0 bases, and 14 bases separated the two germline ends. Germline CDR1 is SNHLY and CDR2 is FYNNEI. This CDR3 spans 16 amino acids. The CDR3 here is CASSKSDSHSNQPQHF. Written as DNA, the CDR3 is TGTGCCAGCAGTAAGAGCGACAGTCATAGCAATCAGCCCCAGCATTTT.

The rearrangement links TRBV3-1 to TRBJ1-5; D is ambiguous. Germline assignment: CDR1 LGHDT and CDR2 YNNKEL (reference sequence). The CDR3 is 15 residues long. V was pared by 3 bases and J by 0 bases, with 9 bases between. CDR3 protein: CASSQFLGSNQPQHF. CDR3 sequence (DNA): TGTGCCAGCAGCCAGTTTTTGGGTAGCAATCAGCCCCAGCATTTT.

In its sample, this clonotype was seen many times. The chain has TRBV30 and TRBJ2-2; no clear D gene. CDR3 size: 12 residues. From germline, CDR1 is GTSNPN and CDR2 SVGIG (reference sequence). Deletions cut 3 bases from V and 8 bases from J, with 10 bases between. CDR3 sequence: CAWSSRIGELFF. DNA for the CDR3: TGTGCCTGGAGCTCGAGGATTGGGGAGCTGTTTTTT.

This clonotype occurred a few times. The chain couples TRBV10-3 to TRBJ2-7, with D unresolved. Germline V lookup: CDR1 ENHRY, CDR2 SYGVKD. V lost 5 bases and J lost 2, with 10 bases in between. The CDR3 has 13 amino acids. In DNA form, the CDR3 reads TGTGCCATCAGTTGGCGGTTGGCCTACGAGCAGTACTTC. Translation gives CAISWRLAYEQYF.

This clonotype was observed a single time. This chain connects TRBV6-2 or TRBV6-3 to TRBJ2-5, with 11 bases that match TRBD2. Germline V CDR1 and CDR2: MNHEY, SVGEGT. This CDR3 region has 17 residues. V dropped 4 bases and J dropped 1; count of bases not matched to a gene: 8. The CDR3 DNA follows: TGTGCCAGCAGTTTCCCCCGACTAGCGGGGATCCAAGAGACCCAGTACTTC. Translating it yields CASSFPRLAGIQETQYF.

In this sample, this clonotype turned up many times. The chain couples TRBV28 to TRBJ2-1, with 16 bases fitting TRBD2. V shed 7 bases, J shed 0 bases, and the junction held 9 bases outside the gene matches. The CDR3 covers 19 residues. Germline V gene sequence: CDR1 MDHEN, CDR2 SYDVKM. CDR3 amino acids: CASTPGTSGRVSSYNEQFF. The CDR3 region has the DNA TGTGCCAGCACTCCCGGGACTAGCGGGAGGGTAAGCTCCTACAATGAGCAGTTCTTC.

The sample holds a few counts of this clonotype. The genes are TRBV20-1 and TRBJ2-1; D is uncertain. V lost 3 bases to trimming and J lost 0 bases, with 9 bases between them. The CDR3 loop spans 14 amino acids. The germline V gene encodes CDR1 DFQATT and CDR2 SNEGSKA (reference sequence). CDR3 protein: CSASGGISYNEQFF. The CDR3 nucleotides read TGCAGTGCTAGTGGCGGAATCTCCTACAATGAGCAGTTCTTC.

This clonotype came up a few times. The V call is TRBV24-1, the J call TRBJ2-2; 9 nucleotides line up with TRBD1. The germline CDR1 and CDR2 sequences are KGHDR and SFDVKD. V shed 4 bases and J 1 base; nucleotides not matched to a gene: 6. The CDR3 spans 17 residues. The chain's CDR3 is CATSEYPGQGNTGELFF. CDR3 bases: TGTGCCACCAGTGAATACCCGGGACAGGGGAACACCGGGGAGCTGTTTTTT.

This clonotype has a handful of counts. This chain links TRBV7-8 with TRBJ2-1; TRBD1 matches at 9 bases. Trimming at V came to 7 bases and at J to 7 bases, leaving 11 bases not matched to a gene. Germline CDR1 reads SGHVS; CDR2 reads FQNEAQ. This CDR3 spans 15 amino acids. The CDR3 DNA follows: TGTGCCAGCAATACCCGGGACAGGGCGTTAAATGAGCAGTTCTTC. Amino acids: CASNTRDRALNEQFF.

This clonotype was detected only a few times. The chain carries TRBV6-2 or TRBV6-3 and TRBJ1-1; D possibly corresponds to TRBD1 (5 bases). The CDR3 runs to 14 residues. Germline CDR1 MNHEY, CDR2 SVGEGT. Trimming cost V 6 bases and J 4 bases, with 15 bases left between them. CDR3 nucleotide sequence: TGTGCCAGCAGCTACCATGGAGGGGCCACTGAAGCTTTCTTT. Translation gives CASSYHGGATEAFF.

This clonotype has at least ten counts. This chain links TRBV11-1 with TRBJ2-1; D is perhaps TRBD2 (6 bases). The CDR3 covers 14 residues. Germline V gene sequence: CDR1 SGHAT, CDR2 FQDESV (reference sequence). Trimming stripped 6 bases from V and 3 bases from J, with 12 bases between. This CDR3 is CASRGGLVYNEQFF. The CDR3 DNA reads TGTGCCAGCAGGGGGGGACTGGTCTACAATGAGCAGTTCTTC.

This clonotype has a count of ten or more. The chain combines TRBV11-2 with TRBJ2-5; D gene uncertain. The CDR3 sequence is 11 residues long. The V gene's germline CDR1 is SGHAT and CDR2 FQNNGV. The germline V and J ends were trimmed by 5 bases and 7 bases, with 8 bases remaining between them. The CDR3 coding sequence is TGTGCCAGCAGCCAAGGCCCGACCCAGTACTTC. It translates to CASSQGPTQYF.

This clonotype was observed a handful of times. The CDR3 coding sequence is TGTGCCAGCAGTCGACGGGACGGCCTGAACACTGAAGCTTTCTTT. It yields the protein CASSRRDGLNTEAFF. The chain uses TRBV27 and TRBJ1-1, with a possible D match to TRBD1 (5 bases). Trimming removed 5 bases from V and 0 bases from J, with 13 bases in between. The CDR3 is 15 residues long. Germline values: CDR1 MNHEY, CDR2 SMNVEV (reference sequence).

The chain recombines TRBV27 with TRBJ2-5; D is possibly TRBD2 (6 bases). CDR3 size: 15 residues. The V end lost 5 bases, the J end lost 0 bases, and 13 bases lay between the germline ends. In germline, CDR1 is MNHEY, CDR2 SMNVEV (reference sequence). In DNA, the CDR3 is TGTGCCAGCAGTCTCCAGCTAGCGTACCAAGAGACCCAGTACTTC. Residues: CASSLQLAYQETQYF.

This clonotype was seen ten or more times. As DNA, the CDR3 is TGTGCCAGGGGAGCTGACAATGAGCAGTTCTTC. Its translation: CARGADNEQFF. This chain links TRBV6-1 with TRBJ2-1; a possible D gene is TRBD2 (5 bases). Germline V CDR1 and CDR2: MNHNS, SASEGT. The ends were cut back, 9 bases at V and 5 bases at J, with 8 bases in the middle. This CDR3 has 11 amino acids.

This clonotype has ten or more counts. The chain combines TRBV20-1 with TRBJ1-1; the D is unclear. The germline V gene encodes CDR1 DFQATT and CDR2 SNEGSKA (reference sequence). There are 11 residues in the CDR3. V lost 3 bases to trimming and J lost 4 bases, with 6 bases between them. DNA of the CDR3: TGCAGTGCTAGGTTGGGCACTGAAGCTTTCTTT. This encodes CSARLGTEAFF.

The chain uses TRBV7-9 and TRBJ1-5; 9 bases map to TRBD1. Trimming removed 5 bases from V and 5 bases from J; junction bases left unmatched: 4. CDR3 length equals 14 residues. CDR1 is SEHNR, CDR2 FQNEAQ, per germline (reference sequence). In DNA, the CDR3 is TGTGCCAGCAGCACGGGGACAGGGCATCAGCCCCAGCATTTT. Amino acids: CASSTGTGHQPQHF.